The 21 T cell receptor beta chains presented below share a single source sample, sequenced in a study of T cell repertoires in cytomegalovirus infection. These TCRs' antigens remain unknown. From the reads, TCRdb called clonotypes with MiXCR, one entry per CDR3 protein. The data contain hundreds of thousands of distinct CDR3 sequences, around a third of them singletons. This specimen was cultured PBMCs, taken from culture after CMV antigen stimulation. The receptor set was obtained from a human donor in good health (CMV status not recorded). Some clones in this sample may be carry-over from other donors' samples.

This clonotype was picked up a small number of times. The CDR3: CASRQTSLWRTGELFF. The CDR3 nucleotides are TGTGCCAGCAGACAAACTAGTTTGTGGAGAACCGGGGAGCTGTTTTTT. The chain joins TRBV7-6 to TRBJ2-2; a possible D gene is TRBD2 (5 bases). There are 16 residues in the CDR3. Germline V CDR1 and CDR2: SGHVS, FNYEAQ. Trimming cost V 6 bases and J 5 bases, with 19 bases left between them. The variable domain in full, with the rest retrieved from reference TRBV7-6 and TRBJ2-2, is GAGVSQSPRYKVTKRGQDVALRCDPISGHVSLYWYRQALGQGPEFLTYFNYEAQQDKSGLPNDRFSAERPEGSISTLTIQRTEQRDSAMYRCASRQTSLWRTGELFFGEGSRLTVL.

This rearrangement joins TRBV20-1 to TRBJ2-1, with 10 bases matching TRBD2. With 0 bases clipped from V and 6 bases from J, the junction kept 5 bases outside the gene matches. The V gene's germline CDR1 is DFQATT and CDR2 SNEGSKA (reference sequence). The CDR3 covers 15 residues. CDR3 protein: CSARDGSGRINEQFF. In DNA form, the CDR3 reads TGCAGTGCTAGAGATGGTAGCGGGAGGATCAATGAGCAGTTCTTC.

The chain is built from TRBV7-2 and TRBJ2-3; TRBD2 matches 8 bases. Germline lookup yields CDR1 SGHTA and CDR2 FQGNSA. The J segment lost 0 bases and the V segment lost 4 bases, leaving 9 bases of the junction unmatched. The CDR3 is 17 amino acids. The CDR3 DNA reads TGTGCCAGCAGCTCCTCGCGAGAGCGGGGGAGCACAGATACGCAGTATTTT. It encodes CASSSSRERGSTDTQYF.

The chain links TRBV6-8 to TRBJ2-3; 14 bases agree with TRBD2. In germline, CDR1 is MNHGY, CDR2 SAAAGT. Unmatched junction bases numbered 9, after V lost 1 base and J lost 6 bases. The CDR3 consists of 18 residues. In DNA, the CDR3 is TGTGCCAGCAGTTACTGGGGGACTAGCGGGAGATATTGGGATACGCAGTATTTT. Its protein is CASSYWGTSGRYWDTQYF.

This rearrangement joins TRBV6-5 to TRBJ1-5, with D possibly being TRBD1 (5 bases). The length of the CDR3 is 14 residues. The germline V gene has CDR1 MNHEY and CDR2 SVGAGI. Trimming shortened V by 5 bases and J by 6 bases, and 14 bases separated the two germline ends. The CDR3 DNA reads TGTGCCAGCAGTCAATACGGGGGTAGTCAGCCCCAGCATTTT. Its translation: CASSQYGGSQPQHF.

This sequence joins TRBV11-2 and TRBJ1-3; 7 nucleotides match TRBD1. The CDR3 covers 16 residues. V was pared by 4 bases and J by 1 base, with 7 bases of the junction left unmatched. CDR1 is SGHAT, CDR2 FQNNGV, per germline. The DNA of the CDR3 is TGTGCCAGCAGCTCATACAGGGGTTCGTCTGGAAACACCATATATTTT. It specifies CASSSYRGSSGNTIYF.

The rearrangement joins TRBV12-5 to TRBJ2-3, with a weak D call TRBD2 (7 bases). Per germline, CDR1 LGHNT and CDR2 FRNRAP. The V gene lost 4 bases and the J gene lost 2 bases, with 22 bases spanning the gap. The length of the CDR3 is 18 residues. This chain's CDR3 is CASGSQPFGGRLTDTQYF. DNA of the CDR3: TGTGCTAGTGGTTCGCAACCATTCGGGGGGCGCCTCACAGATACGCAGTATTTT. Full variable domain (missing parts from reference TRBV12-5 and TRBJ2-3): DARVTQTPRHKVTEMGQEVTMRCQPILGHNTVFWYRQTMMQGLELLAYFRNRAPLDDSGMPKDRFSAEMPDATLATLKIQPSEPRDSAVYFCASGSQPFGGRLTDTQYFGPGTRLTVL.

This clonotype came up many times. The rearrangement uses TRBV7-2 and TRBJ2-2; 9 nucleotides align to TRBD2. The CDR3 loop spans 20 amino acids. The J segment lost 0 bases and the V segment lost 0 bases, leaving 11 bases of the junction unmatched. CDR1 and CDR2 (germline): SGHTA, FQGNSA. DNA for the CDR3: TGTGCCAGCAGCTTAGCTCCGGGGGGGAGCGGGGGGTCGAACACCGGGGAGCTGTTTTTT. Translation: CASSLAPGGSGGSNTGELFF.

The V gene is TRBV7-6, the J gene TRBJ1-4; D is unclear. With 5 bases removed from V and 10 bases from J, the gap between germline ends came to 11 bases. CDR3 length: 12 residues. Germline values: CDR1 SGHVS, CDR2 FNYEAQ. CDR3: CASSPRRGKLFF. CDR3 coding DNA: TGTGCCAGCAGCCCTAGGCGCGGAAAACTGTTTTTT.

This clonotype was counted once. The J gene is TRBJ1-3, the V gene TRBV30; D call uncertain. There are 13 residues in the CDR3. CDR1 and CDR2 from the germline V gene are GTSNPN and SVGIG (reference sequence). Deletions cut 0 bases from V and 4 bases from J, with 7 bases between. The CDR3 DNA is TGTGCCTGGAGTGTAGCCGACGGAAACACCATATATTTT. The encoded protein is CAWSVADGNTIYF.

The gene calls are TRBV4-1 and TRBJ2-3; 10 bases match TRBD1. CDR1 is MGHRA, CDR2 YSYEKL, per germline. V lost 4 bases to trimming and J lost 4 bases; unmatched junction nucleotides: 2. The CDR3 extends over 14 amino acids. As DNA, the CDR3 is TGCGCCAGCAGCCTGGACAGGGGGTCAGATACGCAGTATTTT. Its translation: CASSLDRGSDTQYF.

The chain carries TRBV7-9 and TRBJ2-7, with TRBD2 matching 8 bases. Germline V lookup: CDR1 SEHNR, CDR2 FQNEAQ (reference sequence). V shed 4 bases, J shed 3 bases, and the junction held 8 bases outside the gene matches. The CDR3 loop spans 15 amino acids. The CDR3 region has the DNA TGTGCCAGCAGCTCCCAAGCGGGAGCGGGCTACGAGCAGTACTTC. As protein: CASSSQAGAGYEQYF. The variable domain in full, completed from reference TRBV7-9 and TRBJ2-7, reads DTGVSQNPRHKITKRGQNVTFRCDPISEHNRLYWYRQTLGQGPEFLTYFQNEAQLEKSRLLSDRFSAERPKGSFSTLEIQRTEQGDSAMYLCASSSQAGAGYEQYFGPGTRLTVT.

CDR3 protein: CASSQDASGRGDQETQYF. CDR3 nucleotides: TGCGCCAGCAGCCAAGACGCTAGCGGGAGGGGGGATCAAGAGACCCAGTACTTC. The V gene is TRBV4-3, the J gene TRBJ2-5; 12 bases match TRBD2. CDR1 is LGHNA and CDR2 is YSLEER in the germline V gene. This CDR3 has 18 amino acids. V shed 0 bases and J 2 bases; nucleotides not matched to a gene: 7.

The gene calls are TRBV28 and TRBJ2-2, with 7 bases aligning to TRBD2. J lost 1 base, V lost 5 bases, and 7 bases had no gene match. The CDR3 extends over 16 amino acids. Germline V gene sequence: CDR1 MDHEN, CDR2 SYDVKM. The CDR3 nucleotides read TGTGCCAGCAGTGGGGGGGACTACCAGAACACCGGGGAGCTGTTTTTT. This sequence encodes CASSGGDYQNTGELFF.

This clonotype was picked up many times. This chain links TRBV7-8 with TRBJ1-5; TRBD1 aligns across 7 bases. CDR1 is SGHVS, CDR2 FQNEAQ, per germline. Trimming cost V 0 bases and J 5 bases; bases outside gene matches: 1. This CDR3 spans 14 amino acids. In DNA, the CDR3 is TGTGCCAGCAGCTTAGCGAGGGGGCATCAGCCCCAGCATTTT. Encoded protein: CASSLARGHQPQHF. The whole variable domain, filled in from reference TRBV7-8 and TRBJ1-5, reads GAGVSQSPRYKVAKRGQDVALRCDPISGHVSLFWYQQALGQGPEFLTYFQNEAQLDKSGLPSDRFFAERPEGSVSTLKIQRTQQEDSAVYLCASSLARGHQPQHFGDGTRLSIL.

This clonotype was observed a few times. The rearrangement uses TRBV25-1 and TRBJ1-2; D is unresolved. The length of the CDR3 is 15 residues. The germline V gene has CDR1 MGHDK and CDR2 SYGVNS. Trimming removed 1 base from V and 7 bases from J, with 16 bases in between. The CDR3 sequence is CASSESVNLDRGYTF. In nucleotides, the CDR3 is TGTGCCAGCAGTGAATCGGTCAATTTGGATCGTGGCTACACCTTC.

This clonotype turned up a few times. This chain links TRBV20-1 with TRBJ2-3, with TRBD1 matching over 8 bases. The V and J ends lost 2 bases and 3 bases, in that order; junction bases with no gene match: 4. The CDR3 loop spans 14 amino acids. In germline, CDR1 is DFQATT, CDR2 SNEGSKA (reference sequence). CDR3: CSARSGGLTDTQYF. The CDR3 DNA sequence: TGCAGTGCTAGATCAGGGGGCTTGACAGATACGCAGTATTTT.

Many counts were recorded for this clonotype. This sequence joins TRBV7-6 and TRBJ2-1; 10 positions match TRBD2. V gave up 3 bases and J gave up 6 bases; unmatched junction bases: 14. Germline lookup yields CDR1 SGHVS and CDR2 FNYEAQ. CDR3 length equals 18 residues. The CDR3 DNA reads as TGTGCCAGCAGCTTCCTCCCAGCCGGGACTAGCGTTGTCAATGAGCAGTTCTTC. This encodes CASSFLPAGTSVVNEQFF.

This rearrangement joins TRBV7-2 to TRBJ1-2; weak D call: TRBD1 (6 bases). This CDR3 has 14 residues. The V gene lost 3 bases and the J gene lost 7 bases, with 15 bases spanning the gap. Looked up from germline, CDR1 is SGHTA and CDR2 is FQGNSA. In DNA, the CDR3 is TGTGCCAGCAGCTTGGGCGGGGGCAGGGCTGGCTACACCTTC. Its protein product is CASSLGGGRAGYTF.

The V and J genes are TRBV15 and TRBJ2-6; D is possibly TRBD1 or TRBD2 (5 bases each). The CDR3 is 16 amino acids. Trimming took 6 bases from V and 0 from J, leaving 12 bases between them. Looked up from germline, CDR1 is LNHNV and CDR2 is YYDKDF (reference sequence). CDR3 in amino acids: CATSPWGFSGANVLTF. The CDR3 bases are TGTGCCACCAGTCCCTGGGGGTTCTCTGGGGCCAACGTCCTGACTTTC. The entire variable domain, with the rest obtained from reference TRBV15 and TRBJ2-6, is as follows: DAMVIQNPRYQVTQFGKPVTLSCSQTLNHNVMYWYQQKSSQAPKLLFHYYDKDFNNEADTPDNFQSRRPNTSFCFLDIRSPGLGDTAMYLCATSPWGFSGANVLTFGAGSRLTVL.

In its sample, this clonotype was seen a few times. V gene TRBV7-2 combines with J gene TRBJ1-4, with D possibly TRBD1 on 6 matching bases. Germline V lookup: CDR1 SGHTA, CDR2 FQGNSA. Trimming took off 1 base at V and 1 base at J, with 7 bases between the two ends. The CDR3 sequence is 15 residues long. The CDR3 DNA is TGTGCCAGCAGCTTAGAGGGACAAACTAATGAAAAACTGTTTTTT. Its translation: CASSLEGQTNEKLFF.